This passage covers 13 T cell receptor beta chains from one sample sequenced in a study of CD8 T cells in Susac syndrome. After extraction with the RNeasy kit, roughly 0.5 to 1 ug of the RNA was reverse transcribed using random hexamers. One entry per CDR3 protein results from TCRdb running MiXCR on the immunoSEQ multiplex PCR reads. The sample lists some 170,000 distinct CDR3 sequences, over 85% seen once, with around 0.11% in the top ten. Sequenced material: CD4+ T cells from PBMCs. These receptors came from a human donor in good health.

This chain connects TRBV2 to TRBJ1-1, with TRBD1 identical over 8 bases. This CDR3 has 14 amino acids. Trimming at V came to 6 bases and at J to 4 bases, leaving 7 bases not matched to a gene. Germline V gene data show CDR1 as SNHLY and CDR2 as FYNNEI. CDR3 residues: CASRGLTGATEAFF. Here the CDR3 DNA reads TGTGCCAGCAGAGGCCTGACAGGGGCCACTGAAGCTTTCTTT.

This CDR3 is CASSWDLRDTQYF. The CDR3 nucleotides are TGTGCCAGCTCATGGGACCTTCGAGATACGCAGTATTTT. The chain employs TRBV18 and TRBJ2-3; D possibly matches TRBD1 or TRBD2 (5 bases each). The CDR3 has 13 residues. The V gene lost 5 bases and the J gene lost 5 bases, with 11 bases spanning the gap. CDR1 KGHSH and CDR2 LQKENI come from the germline V gene.

V gene TRBV6-6 combines with J gene TRBJ1-3; D may be TRBD1 (6 bases). The germline V gene has CDR1 MNHNY and CDR2 SVGAGI (reference sequence). CDR3 length: 14 amino acids. V lost 8 bases and J 4 bases, leaving 15 bases between the germline ends. DNA of the CDR3: TGTGCCAGCCAACTCCAGGACAGAGGAAACACCATATATTTT. Its translation is CASQLQDRGNTIYF.

The chain has TRBV7-9 and TRBJ1-1; maybe TRBD1 (6 bases). Germline assignment: CDR1 SEHNR and CDR2 FQNEAQ (reference sequence). This CDR3 is 12 amino acids long. V was trimmed by 7 bases and J by 6 bases, leaving 12 bases between them. This chain's CDR3 is CASTMYRAEAFF. CDR3 sequence (DNA): TGTGCCAGCACCATGTACAGGGCTGAAGCTTTCTTT. Complete variable domain (other parts from reference TRBV7-9 and TRBJ1-1): DTGVSQNPRHKITKRGQNVTFRCDPISEHNRLYWYRQTLGQGPEFLTYFQNEAQLEKSRLLSDRFSAERPKGSFSTLEIQRTEQGDSAMYLCASTMYRAEAFFGQGTRLTVV.

The chain uses TRBV7-2 and TRBJ2-1; TRBD2 aligns across 7 bases. CDR1 SGHTA and CDR2 FQGNSA come from the germline V gene. There are 16 residues in the CDR3. V lost 6 bases and J lost 5; bases outside the gene matches: 13. CDR3 DNA sequence: TGTGCCAGCAGGCATTGGGGCGGGAGTAACCACAATGAGCAGTTCTTC. It yields the protein CASRHWGGSNHNEQFF.

The V call is TRBV5-1, the J call TRBJ1-2; 7 positions agree with TRBD1. Germline V gene lookup returns CDR1 SGHRS and CDR2 YFSETQ. This CDR3 region has 16 residues. V lost 3 bases to trimming and J lost 4 bases; unmatched junction nucleotides: 12. The CDR3 nucleotides are TGCGCCAGCAGCTGGACAACAGGGGACCCTTCCTATGGCTACACCTTC. Residues: CASSWTTGDPSYGYTF.

The chain combines TRBV30 with TRBJ1-3, with no clear D. V was shortened by 5 bases and J by 0 bases, with 8 bases between the two germline ends. In germline, CDR1 is GTSNPN, CDR2 SVGIG (reference sequence). CDR3 length equals 13 residues. In DNA form, the CDR3 reads TGTGCCTGGCAGGATTCCTCTGGAAACACCATATATTTT. Amino acid sequence: CAWQDSSGNTIYF.

The chain recombines TRBV5-1 with TRBJ2-3; TRBD1 matches at 7 bases. From germline, CDR1 is SGHRS and CDR2 YFSETQ. The CDR3 is made up of 13 amino acids. The V gene end was trimmed by 4 bases and the J gene end by 4 bases; junction bases not matched to a gene: 3. CDR3 bases: TGCGCCAGCAGCCGAGGGGGCTCAGATACGCAGTATTTT. Protein product: CASSRGGSDTQYF.

The chain has TRBV29-1 and TRBJ1-2; D is perhaps TRBD1 (6 bases). Trimming cost V 3 bases and J 1 base, with 12 bases left between them. Germline CDR1 is SQVTM and CDR2 is ANQGSEA. The CDR3 has 14 amino acids. The chain's CDR3 is CSVDKGRGNYGYTF. CDR3 in DNA: TGCAGCGTTGATAAGGGCAGGGGTAACTATGGCTACACCTTC. The complete variable domain, with remaining parts taken from reference TRBV29-1 and TRBJ1-2, reads SAVISQKPSRDICQRGTSLTIQCQVDSQVTMMFWYRQQPGQSLTLIATANQGSEATYESGFVIDKFPISRPNLTFSTLTVSNMSPEDSSIYLCSVDKGRGNYGYTFGSGTRLTVV.

This clonotype was observed a handful of times. This chain uses TRBV6-5 with TRBJ2-5; D may correspond to TRBD1 or TRBD2 (5 bases each). V lost 4 bases to trimming and J lost 1 base, with 10 bases between them. CDR3 length equals 14 residues. Germline values: CDR1 MNHEY, CDR2 SVGAGI. CDR3 sequence reads: CASSSGTSQETQYF. In DNA, the CDR3 is TGTGCCAGCAGTTCCGGGACCAGCCAAGAGACCCAGTACTTC.

Only a few counts were recorded for this clonotype. This chain uses TRBV7-9 with TRBJ2-5; TRBD2 aligns across 7 bases. Per the germline V gene, CDR1 is SEHNR and CDR2 is FQNEAQ (reference sequence). V lost 0 bases and J lost 3; bases outside the gene matches: 1. CDR3 length: 14 amino acids. The CDR3, as DNA: TGTGCCAGCAGCTTAGCTGCGGGAGAAGAGACCCAGTACTTC. Translation gives CASSLAAGEETQYF.

The rearrangement uses TRBV2 and TRBJ2-3; possible D gene TRBD1, 5 bases. There are 16 residues in the CDR3. The V gene's germline CDR1 is SNHLY and CDR2 FYNNEI. V lost 6 bases to trimming and J lost 1 base, with 17 bases between them. The CDR3 DNA sequence: TGTGCCAGCAGGTTGGACATGGCCGCCCGCACAGATACGCAGTATTTT. Protein: CASRLDMAARTDTQYF.

This clonotype occurred a few times. This chain uses TRBV29-1 with TRBJ1-3, with D hard to call. The CDR3 contains 13 residues. Between the trimmed V and J ends, which lost 4 bases and 0 bases, there was a span of 7 bases. Germline V CDR1 and CDR2: SQVTM, ANQGSEA. CDR3 protein: CSVARDSGNTIYF. The CDR3 coding sequence is TGCAGCGTTGCCCGTGACTCTGGAAACACCATATATTTT. The variable domain in full, completed from reference TRBV29-1 and TRBJ1-3, reads SAVISQKPSRDICQRGTSLTIQCQVDSQVTMMFWYRQQPGQSLTLIATANQGSEATYESGFVIDKFPISRPNLTFSTLTVSNMSPEDSSIYLCSVARDSGNTIYFGEGSWLTVV.